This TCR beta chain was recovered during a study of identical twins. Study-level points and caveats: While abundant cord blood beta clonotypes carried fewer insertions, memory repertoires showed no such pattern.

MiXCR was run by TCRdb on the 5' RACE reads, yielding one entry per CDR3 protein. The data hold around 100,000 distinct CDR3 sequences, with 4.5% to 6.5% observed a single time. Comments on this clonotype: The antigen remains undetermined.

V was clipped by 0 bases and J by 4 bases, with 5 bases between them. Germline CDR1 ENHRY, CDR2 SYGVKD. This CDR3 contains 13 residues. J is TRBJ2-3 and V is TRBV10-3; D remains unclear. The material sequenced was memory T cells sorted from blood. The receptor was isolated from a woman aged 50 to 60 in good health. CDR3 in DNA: TGTGCCATCAGTGAGTCGGAGCCAGATACGCAGTATTTT. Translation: CAISESEPDTQYF.